The 23 T cell receptor beta chains given below trace back to one sample, sequenced in a study of spatial heterogeneity in lung cancer. Time point reported: blood at routine non-recurrence follow-up after resection. TCRdb called the 5' RACE reads again in MiXCR, with one record for every CDR3 protein. The data hold tens of thousands of distinct CDR3 sequences, with roughly 10% observed a single time. The input for sequencing was PBMCs, taken at follow-up. The receptors here all came from a male donor with early-stage non-small cell lung cancer.

The chain employs TRBV6-1 and TRBJ2-3; D might be TRBD1 (5 bases). The V gene's germline CDR1 is MNHNS and CDR2 SASEGT. V lost 11 bases, J lost 2 bases, and 14 bases lay in between. This CDR3 region has 13 residues. The CDR3 sequence is CAVQQDLTDTQYF. CDR3 nucleotide sequence: TGTGCCGTACAACAGGACCTCACAGATACGCAGTATTTT.

The chain combines TRBV18 with TRBJ1-1, with unresolved D. Germline values: CDR1 KGHSH, CDR2 LQKENI. With 2 bases removed from V and 0 bases from J, the gap between germline ends came to 13 bases. CDR3 length: 16 amino acids. CDR3 DNA sequence: TGTGCCAGCTCACCAGGCTTTGGAGGGATGAACACTGAAGCTTTCTTT. Residues: CASSPGFGGMNTEAFF.

In this sample, this clonotype turned up a few times. The chain is built from TRBV2 and TRBJ2-1; 7 bases are a match to TRBD2. The J segment lost 7 bases and the V segment lost 4 bases, leaving 10 bases of the junction unmatched. Germline loops: CDR1 SNHLY, CDR2 FYNNEI. The CDR3 extends over 15 amino acids. The CDR3 DNA reads as TGTGCCAGCAGTGTCCCCGGGACTACCCCTAATGAGCAGTTCTTC. This sequence encodes CASSVPGTTPNEQFF. The complete variable domain, with remaining parts taken from reference TRBV2 and TRBJ2-1, reads EPEVTQTPSHQVTQMGQEVILRCVPISNHLYFYWYRQILGQKVEFLVSFYNNEISEKSEIFDDQFSVERPDGSNFTLKIRSTKLEDSAMYFCASSVPGTTPNEQFFGPGTRLTVL.

This chain connects TRBV18 to TRBJ2-2, with unresolved D. The V end was cut by 4 bases, the J end by 3 bases, with 3 bases between. The CDR3 is 12 residues long. CDR1 and CDR2 from the germline V gene are KGHSH and LQKENI. For the CDR3, the DNA is TGTGCCAGCTCACAGGACACCGGGGAGCTGTTTTTT. It encodes CASSQDTGELFF.

This clonotype was counted only a few times. V gene TRBV7-2 combines with J gene TRBJ1-3, with unresolved D. This CDR3 has 15 amino acids. V dropped 6 bases and J dropped 0 bases, with 12 bases sitting between them. CDR1 is SGHTA and CDR2 is FQGNSA in the germline V gene. As DNA, the CDR3 is TGTGCCAGCAGATCGGACGGGAGCTCTGGAAACACCATATATTTT. As protein: CASRSDGSSGNTIYF.

Points on this clonotype: This sequence may be a read error, since a much larger clone differs from it by one base. The chain couples TRBV6-2 or TRBV6-3 to TRBJ1-5, with TRBD1 as a possible D gene (6 bases). The CDR3 extends over 15 amino acids. Germline CDR1 and CDR2: MNHEY and SVGEGT. V lost 6 bases and J 11 bases, leaving 23 bases between the germline ends. CDR3 sequence reads: CASSQTLTGGESQHF. Written as DNA, the CDR3 is TGTGCCAGCAGCCAGACATTGACAGGCGGGGAGTCCCAGCATTTT.

CDR3 loop: CASSYRTGRPYGYTF. The CDR3 DNA reads as TGTGCCAGCAGCTACCGGACAGGCAGGCCCTATGGCTACACCTTC. The chain combines TRBV5-6 with TRBJ1-2; 7 positions match TRBD1. This CDR3 is built from 15 residues. CDR1 and CDR2 (germline): SGHDT, YYEEEE. J was trimmed by 4 bases and V by 3 bases; bases with no gene match: 9.

This clonotype appeared many times. V and J are TRBV24-1 and TRBJ2-1; D uncertain. The germline V gene has CDR1 KGHDR and CDR2 SFDVKD. The V gene lost 0 bases and the J gene lost 7 bases, with 3 bases spanning the gap. The CDR3 totals 12 residues. The CDR3 is CATSDLRNEQFF. In DNA form, the CDR3 reads TGTGCCACCAGTGATTTGAGGAATGAGCAGTTCTTC.

This clonotype was detected only a few times. The V gene is TRBV7-2, the J gene TRBJ2-7; D is possibly TRBD2 (5 bases). CDR1 is SGHTA and CDR2 is FQGNSA in the germline V gene. This CDR3 region has 15 residues. Trimming took 3 bases from V and 2 from J, leaving 14 bases between them. CDR3 sequence: CASSLEPGFAYEQYF. The CDR3, as DNA: TGTGCCAGCAGCTTGGAACCGGGGTTCGCCTACGAGCAGTACTTC.

This clonotype has at least ten counts. The V and J genes are TRBV7-9 and TRBJ2-5; D is uncertain. Germline V gives CDR1 SEHNR, CDR2 FQNEAQ (reference sequence). Trimming took off 5 bases at V and 5 bases at J, with 9 bases between the two ends. The CDR3 covers 12 residues. This CDR3 is CASSPLTETQYF. CDR3 DNA: TGTGCCAGCAGCCCCCTTACGGAGACCCAGTACTTC.

This clonotype has at least ten counts. The chain uses TRBV20-1 and TRBJ2-5, with TRBD1 matching over 10 bases. From germline, CDR1 is DFQATT and CDR2 SNEGSKA (reference sequence). V lost 3 bases, J lost 4 bases, and 5 bases stayed unmatched. The CDR3 contains 14 residues. CDR3 sequence: CSASSGTGAETQYF. The CDR3 region has the DNA TGCAGTGCTAGTTCCGGGACAGGGGCAGAGACCCAGTACTTC.

The J gene is TRBJ2-1, the V gene TRBV2; the D is unclear. There are 14 residues in the CDR3. The V end lost 6 bases, the J end lost 5 bases, and 14 bases lay between the germline ends. Germline lookup yields CDR1 SNHLY and CDR2 FYNNEI. The CDR3 loop is CASRPRAQNNEQFF. CDR3 nucleotide sequence: TGTGCCAGCAGGCCCCGGGCCCAGAACAATGAGCAGTTCTTC.

The chain is built from TRBV7-2 and TRBJ2-7, with D maybe TRBD2 (6 bases). The V end lost 3 bases, the J end lost 0 bases, and 21 bases lay between the germline ends. The CDR3 extends over 18 amino acids. Per the germline V gene, CDR1 is SGHTA and CDR2 is FQGNSA. The CDR3 DNA follows: TGTGCCAGCAGCTTCTCGGGAGTACCATACCAGAGCTCCTACGAGCAGTACTTC. This sequence encodes CASSFSGVPYQSSYEQYF.

This clonotype was observed at least ten times. The rearrangement uses TRBV20-1 and TRBJ1-2; the match to TRBD1 covers 8 bases. The V gene end was trimmed by 0 bases and the J gene end by 6 bases; junction bases not matched to a gene: 12. The CDR3 runs 16 residues. Per germline, CDR1 DFQATT and CDR2 SNEGSKA (reference sequence). The DNA of the CDR3 is TGCAGTGCTAGAGAACCGACAGGGGAACTTTGGAATGGCTACACCTTC. Translating gives CSAREPTGELWNGYTF.

This clonotype occurred many times. V is TRBV14 and J is TRBJ2-1; no clear D. CDR3 length: 14 amino acids. The V gene lost 1 base and the J gene lost 10 bases, with 14 bases spanning the gap. The germline V gene has CDR1 SGHDN and CDR2 FVKESK. The CDR3 spells CASSQGAQYWEQFF. CDR3 DNA sequence: TGTGCCAGCAGCCAAGGGGCCCAGTACTGGGAGCAGTTCTTC.

Of note for this clonotype: Compared with germline, one end of the junction differs, possibly owing to a read error. V usage is TRBV20-1 and J usage is TRBJ2-1; TRBD2 aligns across 10 bases. The CDR3 consists of 15 residues. The germline gives CDR1 DFQATT, CDR2 SNEGSKA (reference sequence). The CDR3 loop is CSARELLAGYNQQFF. CDR3 nucleotides: TGCAGTGCTAGAGAGCTACTAGCGGGGTACAATCAGCAGTTCTTC.

This clonotype has a count of ten or more. CDR3: CASSLNQGLRAFF. The CDR3 DNA reads TGTGCCAGCAGCTTAAATCAGGGGTTGAGAGCTTTCTTT. This rearrangement joins TRBV3-1 to TRBJ1-1, with a weak D call TRBD1 (6 bases). The CDR3 loop spans 13 amino acids. V was clipped by 5 bases and J by 10 bases, with 17 bases between them. Germline V CDR1 and CDR2: LGHDT, YNNKEL (reference sequence).

The chain employs TRBV2 and TRBJ2-7, with 7 bases that match TRBD1. Germline values: CDR1 SNHLY, CDR2 FYNNEI. This CDR3 has 14 amino acids. Trimming removed 3 bases from V and 5 bases from J; junction bases left unmatched: 7. CDR3 in amino acids: CASSESTGPDEQYF. As DNA, the CDR3 is TGTGCCAGCAGTGAGTCGACAGGGCCAGACGAGCAGTACTTC.

This clonotype was observed many times. The chain joins TRBV12-3 or TRBV12-4 to TRBJ1-1, with 7 bases that match TRBD1. Unmatched junction bases numbered 3, after V lost 6 bases and J lost 5 bases. The CDR3 covers 12 residues. The CDR3 nucleotides are TGTGCCAGCAGCCAGGGACAGACTGAAGCTTTCTTT. Translated: CASSQGQTEAFF.

This clonotype was counted at least ten times. V gene TRBV2 combines with J gene TRBJ1-6; D gene unclear. This CDR3 comprises 15 residues. Per germline, CDR1 SNHLY and CDR2 FYNNEI. V was pared by 2 bases and J by 9 bases, with 14 bases between. DNA for the CDR3: TGTGCCAGCAGTGAACTCGGGGTCCAATCTTCACCCCTCCACTTT. It codes for CASSELGVQSSPLHF.

This chain links TRBV12-3 or TRBV12-4 with TRBJ1-2, with 9 bases aligning to TRBD1. This CDR3 has 13 residues. The V and J ends lost 5 bases and 4 bases, in that order; junction bases with no gene match: 2. CDR3 in DNA: TGTGCCAGCAGTCGGGACAGGGCCTATGGCTACACCTTC. Protein: CASSRDRAYGYTF.

This clonotype was observed at least ten times. The rearrangement links TRBV5-4 to TRBJ2-2; 8 bases line up with TRBD1. V gave up 3 bases and J gave up 4 bases; unmatched junction bases: 11. The length of the CDR3 is 17 residues. CDR1 SGHNT and CDR2 YYREEE come from the germline V gene (reference sequence). CDR3: CASSWAPGQEATGELFF. For the CDR3, the DNA is TGTGCCAGCAGCTGGGCCCCGGGACAGGAGGCCACCGGGGAGCTGTTTTTT.

This clonotype has just a few counts. The genes are TRBV7-9 and TRBJ2-7, with 7 bases matching TRBD1. In germline, CDR1 is SEHNR, CDR2 FQNEAQ (reference sequence). The CDR3 runs 14 residues. V lost 4 bases and J lost 6; bases outside the gene matches: 9. CDR3 in amino acids: CASSSPDREREQYF. CDR3 nucleotides: TGTGCCAGCAGCTCCCCTGACAGGGAACGCGAGCAGTACTTC.